This T cell receptor (beta chain) was identified during a study of blood T cell repertoires in COVID-19. As for the study in general: Nucleic acid was either cDNA or gDNA, and it came from T cells, B-cell-depleted T cells, or PBMCs.

All enrollees were about 18 to 89 years old and from some 24 US areas. Cohorts were determined from participant-reported clinical history. CDR1 LGHNT and CDR2 FRNRAP come from the germline V gene. Trimming at V came to 9 bases and at J to 7 bases, leaving 13 bases not matched to a gene. The CDR3 has 15 amino acids. Produced via immunoSEQ multiplex PCR; TCRdb's table is partial and in-frame only. Of nearly 350,000 clones listed, about 88% were seen once; the top ten hold more than 1%. The sequence was obtained from a woman between 25 and 40 years old who had recovered from COVID-19. The rearrangement uses TRBV12-5 and TRBJ2-1; 9 nucleotides align to TRBD2. The specimen sequenced was PBMCs or T cells enriched from blood (not recorded which). The DNA for the CDR3 is TGTGCTAGCTCCCTCGGACTAGCGTCTTATAATGAGCAGTTCTTC. Translated: CASSLGLASYNEQFF.